This TCR beta chain originates from a study of cytomegalovirus exposure and HLA in healthy donors. It was with 60 Vbeta and 13 Jbeta primers that the PCR ran. Data came from immunoSEQ multiplex PCR; TCRdb stores just in-frame clones and leaves some out. The sample's table shows 75,000 to 85,000 clones. The CDR3 contains 12 residues. The V end was cut by 1 base, the J end by 5 bases, with 7 bases between. The germline CDR1 and CDR2 sequences are GTSNPN and SVGIG (reference sequence). The clonotype originates from a man aged 50-60 years in good health and CMV-seronegative. The sample consisted of PBMCs. J is TRBJ2-3 and V is TRBV30; perhaps TRBD2 as D (6 bases). CDR3 nucleotide sequence: TGTGCCTGGAGTGCCGGGAGAGATACGCAGTATTTT. Translated: CAWSAGRDTQYF. Full variable domain (rest looked up from reference TRBV30 and TRBJ2-3): SQTIHQWPATLVQPVGSPLSLECTVEGTSNPNLYWYRQAAGRGLQLLFYSVGIGQISSEVPQNLSASRPQDRQFILSSKKLLLSDSGFYLCAWSAGRDTQYFGPGTRLTVL.